This T cell receptor (beta chain) was sequenced in a study of blood T cell repertoires in COVID-19. Trimming at V came to 6 bases and at J to 9 bases, leaving 4 bases not matched to a gene. The length of the CDR3 is 12 residues. The germline gives CDR1 SNHLY, CDR2 FYNNEI. Clones were sequenced by immunoSEQ multiplex PCR, and TCRdb holds only the in-frame ones, with some missing. Among 200,000 to 300,000 clones listed, 75% to 90% were seen once. This clonotype originated in a woman in her 30s who had recovered from COVID-19. The sample comprised PBMCs or T cells enriched from blood (not recorded which). The V call is TRBV2, the J call TRBJ1-2, with 10 nucleotides matching TRBD1. The CDR3 DNA follows: TGTGCCAGCAGAGGGACAGGGGATAGCTACACCTTC. It translates to CASRGTGDSYTF. The full variable domain, rest sourced from reference TRBV2 and TRBJ1-2, is EPEVTQTPSHQVTQMGQEVILRCVPISNHLYFYWYRQILGQKVEFLVSFYNNEISEKSEIFDDQFSVERPDGSNFTLKIRSTKLEDSAMYFCASRGTGDSYTFGSGTRLTVV.